The source of this TCR beta chain is a study of blood T cell repertoires in COVID-19. Profiled with immunoSEQ multiplex PCR; TCRdb holds only in-frame clones, not every one. The sample has fewer than 350,000 clones, approximately 91% seen once. The count of this clone is one. Adults between roughly 18 and 90 years of age took part from under 30 US areas. The germline gives CDR1 MNHEY, CDR2 SMNVEV (reference sequence). Unmatched junction bases numbered 7, after V lost 4 bases and J lost 7 bases. The CDR3 is 15 residues long. The rearrangement joins TRBV27 to TRBJ1-5; TRBD1 matches 10 bases. What was sequenced was PBMCs or T cells enriched from blood (not recorded which). The receptor's source is a woman aged 40 to 50 with acute COVID-19. The CDR3 region is CASSSGQGKYQPQHF. The CDR3 DNA reads as TGTGCCAGCAGTTCGGGACAGGGGAAGTACCAGCCCCAGCATTTT.